The rows below give T cell receptor beta chains drawn from one sample of a study of blood T cell repertoires in COVID-19. TCRdb keeps only in-frame clones here, not all; method: immunoSEQ multiplex PCR. The sample carries under 450,000 clones, around 87% recorded once. Sequencing was done on a sample of PBMCs or T cells enriched from blood (not recorded which). The receptor source for this set is a young man who had recovered from COVID-19. The CDR3 runs from the conserved cysteine through the conserved F or W. The D gene is left open where the match is weak. Clone size is shown for a subset of rows, as once, few, many or a class of expanded clone.

j_call: TRBJ1-6; d_call: .; clone_size: once; v_call: TRBV11-2; cdr3_nt: TGTGCCAGCAGCTTAGCTCAGTATAATTCACCCCTCCACTTT; cdr3_aa: CASSLAQYNSPLHF
j_call: TRBJ1-5; d_call: .; clone_size: .; v_call: TRBV29-1; cdr3_nt: TGCAGCGTTGGGGAGAATAGCAATCAGCCCCAGCATTTT; cdr3_aa: CSVGENSNQPQHF
j_call: TRBJ1-1; d_call: TRBD1; clone_size: .; v_call: TRBV5-5; cdr3_nt: TGTGCCAGTTTCGGTAGACAGGGGGCGAGCACTGAAGCTTTCTTT; cdr3_aa: CASFGRQGASTEAFF
j_call: TRBJ1-2; d_call: TRBD1; clone_size: .; v_call: TRBV5-4; cdr3_nt: TGTGCCAGCAGACAGGGACCGGGACAGGGGGCGCGACATGACTATGGCTACACCTTC; cdr3_aa: CASRQGPGQGARHDYGYTF
j_call: TRBJ2-1; d_call: .; clone_size: .; v_call: TRBV9; cdr3_nt: TGTGCCAGCAGCGCGGGGGGACAGGAATTCAATGAGCAGTTCTTC; cdr3_aa: CASSAGGQEFNEQFF
j_call: TRBJ2-3; d_call: .; clone_size: .; v_call: TRBV18; cdr3_nt: TGTGCCAGCTCACTTCTGCGGTTAGATACGCAGTATTTT; cdr3_aa: CASSLLRLDTQYF
j_call: TRBJ1-1; d_call: .; clone_size: .; v_call: TRBV2; cdr3_nt: TGTGCCAGCAGCCTAAAAGAGGCTTTCTTT; cdr3_aa: CASSLKEAFF
j_call: TRBJ1-6; d_call: TRBD1; clone_size: .; v_call: TRBV30; cdr3_nt: TGTGCCTGGTGGCAAGGGGCAGGGGGTGGATCACCCCTCCACTTT; cdr3_aa: CAWWQGAGGGSPLHF
j_call: TRBJ1-3; d_call: .; clone_size: .; v_call: TRBV19; cdr3_nt: TGTGCCAGTAGTATGGGGGGACTTGGAAACACCATATATTTT; cdr3_aa: CASSMGGLGNTIYF
j_call: TRBJ1-2; d_call: TRBD1; clone_size: .; v_call: TRBV19; cdr3_nt: TGTGCCAGTAGTGCAGGGGGTTTCTATGGCTACACCTTC; cdr3_aa: CASSAGGFYGYTF
j_call: TRBJ1-5; d_call: .; clone_size: .; v_call: TRBV10-3; cdr3_nt: TGTGCCATCAGTGAGCAGGGTATTGATCAGCCCCAGCATTTT; cdr3_aa: CAISEQGIDQPQHF
j_call: TRBJ2-3; d_call: .; clone_size: .; v_call: TRBV29-1; cdr3_nt: TGCAGCGTTGACTTAACAGATACGCAGTATTTT; cdr3_aa: CSVDLTDTQYF
j_call: TRBJ1-2; d_call: TRBD1; clone_size: .; v_call: TRBV28; cdr3_nt: TGTGCCAGCAGCTGGGGACAGGGAAAAAACTACACCTTC; cdr3_aa: CASSWGQGKNYTF
j_call: TRBJ1-2; d_call: TRBD1; clone_size: .; v_call: TRBV5-6; cdr3_nt: TGTGCCAGCAGCCTGGGACAGGGCAGGTCTGGCTACACCTTC; cdr3_aa: CASSLGQGRSGYTF
j_call: TRBJ2-3; d_call: .; clone_size: .; v_call: TRBV9; cdr3_nt: TGTGCCAGCAGCGCCCTAAGCACAGATACGCAGTATTTT; cdr3_aa: CASSALSTDTQYF
j_call: TRBJ1-2; d_call: TRBD1; clone_size: once; v_call: TRBV7-2; cdr3_nt: TGTGCCAGCAGTCCGAGGGCAGGGGGAGGCTACACCTTC; cdr3_aa: CASSPRAGGGYTF
j_call: TRBJ2-5; d_call: TRBD2; clone_size: .; v_call: TRBV5-1; cdr3_nt: TGCGCCAGCAGCACCGGGACTATCCAAGAGACCCAGTACTTC; cdr3_aa: CASSTGTIQETQYF